Each of the 18 T cell receptor beta chains below was sequenced from the same sample in a study of monozygotic twins with cystic fibrosis. This table comes from immunoSEQ multiplex PCR, and its TCRdb copy is limited to in-frame clones, with some not included. The sample lists roughly 32,000 clones, 90% to 98% seen once, with over 0.15% in the top ten. Material: blood. The receptors were gathered from a girl under 10 years old with cystic fibrosis.

The chain links TRBV6-1 to TRBJ2-2, with a tentative D call TRBD2 (6 bases). The CDR3 covers 14 residues. Per the germline V gene, CDR1 is MNHNS and CDR2 is SASEGT. Trimming stripped 9 bases from V and 1 base from J, with 12 bases between. CDR3 region: CASRGSGNTGELFF. Here the CDR3 DNA reads TGTGCCAGTCGAGGTAGCGGGAACACCGGGGAGCTGTTTTTT.

The rearrangement links TRBV19 to TRBJ1-1, with unresolved D. The germline V gene encodes CDR1 LNHDA and CDR2 SQIVND (reference sequence). The CDR3 covers 15 residues. Trimming took off 4 bases at V and 3 bases at J, with 15 bases between the two ends. DNA of the CDR3: TGTGCCAGTAGTACCCCGGCTTTTTGGGACACTGAAGCTTTCTTT. Translation: CASSTPAFWDTEAFF.

This clone was seen once. This chain links TRBV28 with TRBJ2-2; the match to TRBD1 covers 8 bases. CDR3 length equals 19 residues. V gave up 3 bases and J gave up 4 bases; unmatched junction bases: 16. Germline assignment: CDR1 MDHEN and CDR2 SYDVKM. The CDR3 sequence is CASSFSRQGAQMGTGELFF. The CDR3 bases are TGTGCCAGCAGTTTTTCGAGGCAGGGGGCGCAAATGGGCACCGGGGAGCTGTTTTTT.

The chain joins TRBV10-3 to TRBJ2-3; D gene ambiguous. Germline V gene data show CDR1 as ENHRY and CDR2 as SYGVKD. CDR3 length equals 14 residues. The V and J ends lost 3 bases and 4 bases respectively, with 11 bases between them. The CDR3 DNA reads as TGTGCCATCAGTGATTTCGAGGTCGCAGATACGCAGTATTTT. Translating gives CAISDFEVADTQYF.

The rearrangement joins TRBV7-2 to TRBJ2-7, with D unclear. Germline CDR1 reads SGHTA; CDR2 reads FQGNSA. This CDR3 contains 12 residues. The ends were cut back, 5 bases at V and 4 bases at J, with 9 bases in the middle. CDR3 sequence reads: CASSLDTYEQYF. CDR3 nucleotide sequence: TGTGCCAGCAGCCTCGACACTTACGAGCAGTACTTC.

The genes are TRBV2 and TRBJ1-4, with TRBD1 matching 7 bases. With V trimmed by 6 bases and J by 8 bases, 12 bases remained unmatched. This CDR3 is built from 15 residues. CDR1 and CDR2 from the germline V gene are SNHLY and FYNNEI. CDR3 DNA sequence: TGTGCCAGCAGCGAGACCGGGACAGACGGGGAAAAACTGTTTTTT. As protein: CASSETGTDGEKLFF.

The chain links TRBV9 to TRBJ2-2, with 9 bases aligning to TRBD1. The CDR3 runs to 15 residues. CDR1 is SGDLS and CDR2 is YYNGEE in the germline V gene. Trimming removed 4 bases from V and 6 bases from J; junction bases left unmatched: 7. DNA for the CDR3: TGTGCCAGCAGCCCCCGGGACAGGGTGGCCGGGGAGCTGTTTTTT. It translates to CASSPRDRVAGELFF.

The chain links TRBV25-1 to TRBJ1-4; 7 nucleotides agree with TRBD1. CDR3 length equals 14 residues. Germline V gene sequence: CDR1 MGHDK, CDR2 SYGVNS. V gave up 5 bases and J gave up 8 bases; unmatched junction bases: 8. The CDR3 loop is CASSSLQGREKLFF. The CDR3 bases are TGTGCCAGCAGTTCCTTACAGGGGAGGGAAAAACTGTTTTTT.

This clone occurred a few times. The chain carries TRBV29-1 and TRBJ1-1; D may be TRBD1 (5 bases). V was pared by 7 bases and J by 10 bases, with 16 bases between. The length of the CDR3 is 11 residues. Germline assignment: CDR1 SQVTM and CDR2 ANQGSEA. The CDR3 DNA follows: TGCAGCGCCGGCGAAGGGGTTGGAGCTTTCTTT. The encoded protein is CSAGEGVGAFF.

This chain joins TRBV6-1 and TRBJ2-5; D remains unclear. The CDR3 has 13 residues. Deletions cut 8 bases from V and 4 bases from J, with 14 bases between. Germline V gene lookup returns CDR1 MNHNS and CDR2 SASEGT. CDR3 in amino acids: CASSDRLGETQYF. The CDR3 DNA reads TGTGCCAGCTCGGACCGCCTCGGAGAGACCCAGTACTTC.

V is TRBV5-6 and J is TRBJ2-7; TRBD2 aligns across 15 bases. This CDR3 spans 16 amino acids. Germline assignment: CDR1 SGHDT and CDR2 YYEEEE. The junction had 5 bases not matched to a gene; V was cut back by 4 bases and J by 3 bases. The CDR3 nucleotides read TGTGCCAGCAGCCCCGGACTAGCGGGAGGGGTCTACGAGCAGTACTTC. It encodes CASSPGLAGGVYEQYF.

This clone has a handful of counts. CDR3 sequence: CSVAHSTEAFF. CDR3 sequence (DNA): TGCAGCGTGGCCCACTCGACTGAAGCTTTCTTT. The rearrangement links TRBV29-1 to TRBJ1-1; D is ambiguous. The CDR3 sequence is 11 residues long. V lost 6 bases, J lost 5 bases, and 10 bases lay in between. Germline-derived CDR1 and CDR2 are SQVTM and ANQGSEA.

V gene TRBV6-4 combines with J gene TRBJ2-7; D might be TRBD1 (7 bases). Germline CDR1 MRHNA, CDR2 SNTAGT. CDR3 length: 15 amino acids. Trimming shortened V by 7 bases and J by 5 bases, and 21 bases separated the two germline ends. The CDR3 DNA reads TGTGCCAGCACCAACCGAGGCAGGGGGGCCCACGAGCAGTACTTC. The encoded protein is CASTNRGRGAHEQYF.

V is TRBV29-1 and J is TRBJ2-4; either TRBD1 or TRBD2 may fit D (5 bases each). Trimming took off 3 bases at V and 0 bases at J, with 9 bases between the two ends. CDR3 length equals 14 residues. Germline V gene data show CDR1 as SQVTM and CDR2 as ANQGSEA. The CDR3 spells CSVEGTLAKNIQYF. CDR3 bases: TGCAGCGTTGAGGGGACCTTAGCCAAAAACATTCAGTACTTC.

This chain joins TRBV30 and TRBJ1-5, with D hard to call. Trimming pared 3 bases from V and 1 base from J, leaving 16 bases between. Germline CDR1 reads GTSNPN; CDR2 reads SVGIG (reference sequence). The length of the CDR3 is 16 residues. Here the CDR3 reads CAWSAFGVLSNQPQHF. The CDR3 coding sequence is TGTGCCTGGAGCGCTTTTGGGGTTTTAAGCAATCAGCCCCAGCATTTT.

This clone was found once. The rearrangement joins TRBV4-1 to TRBJ2-5; no clear D. This CDR3 is built from 13 residues. Germline V gives CDR1 MGHRA, CDR2 YSYEKL. The V gene lost 7 bases and the J gene lost 2 bases, with 11 bases spanning the gap. The CDR3 bases are TGCGCCAGCAAGACTGTCGATCAAGAGACCCAGTACTTC. It specifies CASKTVDQETQYF.

V and J are TRBV5-1 and TRBJ1-1; a weak D match, TRBD1 (6 bases). Trimming removed 0 bases from V and 3 bases from J, with 9 bases in between. Germline CDR1 and CDR2: SGHRS and YFSETQ. The CDR3 length is 14 residues. The CDR3 DNA follows: TGCGCCAGCAGCTTGGGGCAGGGGCACACTGAAGCTTTCTTT. Translated: CASSLGQGHTEAFF.

This clone was recorded once. The gene calls are TRBV28 and TRBJ1-5; 9 nucleotides agree with TRBD1. Losses at the gene ends were 4 bases for V and 6 bases for J; bases not matched to a gene: 19. This CDR3 spans 19 amino acids. Germline V gives CDR1 MDHEN, CDR2 SYDVKM. For the CDR3, the DNA is TGTGCCAGCAGTTCTGTCCTAGCCTCCGGGACAGGGATCGGTCAGCCCCAGCATTTT. This gives the protein CASSSVLASGTGIGQPQHF.